These 13 T cell receptor beta chains were all obtained from the same sample, sequenced in a study of T cells after yellow fever vaccination (dated by TCRdb to the late 2010s). Sample treatment or condition, as interpreted from the label and publication: live attenuated yellow fever vaccine strain. Preparation of the library involved 5' RACE. The sample was run on an Illumina HiSeq 2500. TCRdb redid the processing of the public reads, applying fastp at Q25 and MiXCR, and retained in-frame beta chains. Every entry covers one CDR3 protein and lists the most common genes and DNA from its rows. This sample gives fewer than 400,000 distinct CDR3 sequences in total; under 7.5% of them show up just once. 15% of the sample is taken by the ten largest. The specimen was PBMCs, collected 5 days after the yellow fever booster vaccination. These receptors all come from a man aged 25-45 years who received the YFV17D yellow fever vaccine.

This clonotype was recorded many times. This chain uses TRBV7-2 with TRBJ2-7; D gene ambiguous. V dropped 1 base and J dropped 3 bases, with 7 bases sitting between them. The CDR3 is 13 amino acids. Germline V gene sequence: CDR1 SGHTA, CDR2 FQGNSA. The CDR3 DNA sequence: TGTGCCAGCAGCTTAGAGCCACGCTACGAGCAGTACTTC. Amino acid sequence: CASSLEPRYEQYF.

This clonotype was seen ten or more times. The rearrangement links TRBV5-1 to TRBJ2-7; possible D gene TRBD2, 5 bases. CDR1 SGHRS and CDR2 YFSETQ come from the germline V gene. V lost 0 bases and J lost 6, with 16 bases in between. The CDR3 runs to 15 residues. The CDR3 region is CASSLGGRGISEQYF. In DNA form, the CDR3 reads TGCGCCAGCAGCTTGGGAGGTAGAGGGATTTCCGAGCAGTACTTC.

With regard to this clonotype: Compared with germline, one end of the junction differs, possibly owing to a read error. The rearrangement uses TRBV28 and TRBJ2-7, with 9 bases aligning to TRBD1. The CDR3 covers 12 residues. The germline V gene has CDR1 MDHEN and CDR2 SYDVKM. The CDR3 DNA reads TGTGCCAGCAGCCTTTCACAGGGGGCCTGTTTCTTC. Translated, it gives CASSLSQGACFF.

This clonotype was observed at least ten times. The chain couples TRBV20-1 to TRBJ2-2; TRBD2 might be the D (6 bases). This CDR3 contains 15 residues. Germline CDR1 DFQATT, CDR2 SNEGSKA (reference sequence). V was shortened by 3 bases and J by 0 bases, with 11 bases between the two germline ends. The CDR3 region is CSASGGPTNTGELFF. DNA for the CDR3: TGCAGTGCTAGCGGGGGTCCCACGAACACCGGGGAGCTGTTTTTT.

The gene calls are TRBV10-3 and TRBJ2-2; 9 nucleotides line up with TRBD1. With V trimmed by 10 bases and J by 9 bases, 12 bases remained unmatched. Germline CDR1 and CDR2: ENHRY and SYGVKD. The CDR3 length is 14 residues. CDR3 nucleotides: TGTGCCAGTGGAGGTGGACAGGGGTCTAGGGAGCTGTTTTTT. It yields the protein CASGGGQGSRELFF.

The rearrangement uses TRBV6-2 or TRBV6-3 and TRBJ2-1, with TRBD2 matching over 16 bases. Per germline, CDR1 MNHEY and CDR2 SVGEGT. V shed 5 bases, J shed 0 bases, and the junction held 10 bases outside the gene matches. This CDR3 spans 20 amino acids. The DNA of the CDR3 is TGTGCCAGCAGTACCTCCGGGACTAGCGGGAGGGCCAGCTCCTACAATGAGCAGTTCTTC. Translating it yields CASSTSGTSGRASSYNEQFF.

This rearrangement joins TRBV7-2 to TRBJ2-7; 10 positions agree with TRBD2. Germline CDR1 reads SGHTA; CDR2 reads FQGNSA. CDR3 length equals 15 residues. V lost 5 bases, J lost 0 bases, and 4 bases stayed unmatched. CDR3 sequence reads: CASSTSSGSSYEQYF. CDR3 DNA: TGTGCCAGCAGCACCTCTAGCGGGAGCTCCTACGAGCAGTACTTC.

This clonotype came up a few times. The CDR3: CASSLVWTSVDTQYF. In DNA form, the CDR3 reads TGTGCCAGCAGCTTAGTGTGGACTAGCGTTGATACGCAGTATTTT. The chain is built from TRBV7-9 and TRBJ2-3; TRBD2 matches at 9 bases. With V trimmed by 1 base and J by 6 bases, 5 bases remained unmatched. Germline CDR1 SEHNR, CDR2 FQNEAQ (reference sequence). This CDR3 contains 15 residues.

In this sample, this clonotype turned up many times. At one boundary the junction diverges from the germline segment, which might be a read error. The J gene is TRBJ2-7, the V gene TRBV5-6, with 9 positions matching TRBD2. The CDR3 covers 13 residues. Germline V gene data show CDR1 as SGHDT and CDR2 as YYEEEE. CDR3 sequence (DNA): TGTGCCAGCAGCTTGGCAATTAGCGGGAGCGGGAACTTC. Translation: CASSLAISGSGNF. Together with reference TRBV5-6 and TRBJ2-7, the CDR3 gives the full variable domain: DAGVTQSPTHLIKTRGQQVTLRCSPKSGHDTVSWYQQALGQGPQFIFQYYEEEERQRGNFPDRFSGHQFPNYSSELNVNALLLGDSALYLCASSLAISGSGNFGPGTRLTVT.

CDR3 amino acids: CASSLDVGRALDEQFF. The CDR3 DNA reads TGTGCCAGCAGCTTAGACGTCGGGAGGGCCCTCGATGAGCAGTTCTTC. This rearrangement joins TRBV7-2 to TRBJ2-1, with 8 bases matching TRBD2. Germline trimming cut 1 base from V and 8 bases from J; bases unmatched to any gene: 10. CDR3 length: 16 residues. CDR1 and CDR2 from the germline V gene are SGHTA and FQGNSA.

This clonotype was counted between two and nine times. V gene TRBV27 combines with J gene TRBJ2-7; D not certain. The V end was cut by 10 bases, the J end by 3 bases, with 13 bases between. Germline-derived CDR1 and CDR2 are MNHEY and SMNVEV (reference sequence). CDR3 length equals 12 residues. The CDR3 region is CATKTGLYEQYF. The DNA of the CDR3 is TGTGCCACCAAGACCGGTCTCTACGAGCAGTACTTC.

The chain is built from TRBV12-3 or TRBV12-4 and TRBJ2-1; D is undetermined. The V and J ends lost 5 bases and 4 bases respectively, with 15 bases between them. This CDR3 contains 15 residues. CDR3: CASSQFLDRYNEQFF. The DNA for the CDR3 is TGTGCCAGCAGTCAGTTCCTAGATCGGTACAATGAGCAGTTCTTC.

This clonotype was detected a few times. The J gene is TRBJ2-6, the V gene TRBV15, with 14 bases lining up with TRBD2. The V gene's germline CDR1 is LNHNV and CDR2 YYDKDF (reference sequence). The CDR3 loop spans 18 amino acids. V trimming: 5 bases; J trimming: 3 bases; junction bases outside the gene matches: 6. CDR3 nucleotide sequence: TGTGCCACCAGCCGCGGGACTAGCGGGAGTAATGGGGCCAACGTCCTGACTTTC. Translating gives CATSRGTSGSNGANVLTF.